Presented here are 25 T cell receptor beta chains from one specimen sequenced in a study of OX40 agonist ivuxolimab in advanced cancers. Library method: the immunoSEQ multiplex PCR assay. This is the immuneACCESS table as TCRdb keeps it, with only in-frame sequences that have V and J called. A part of the clones is gone; compared with another copy, unresolved V genes explain less than half, and the rest is unexplained. This sample lists approximately 76,000 clones; almost 90% were detected once. Clones ranked in the top ten supply 0.7% to 1% of the sample. Sequences were derived from CD4+ or CD8+ T cells sorted from blood, sampled in a trial of the OX40 agonist ivuxolimab. Receptors were obtained from an adult with an advanced solid tumor such as melanoma, head and neck, liver or kidney cancer.

The rearrangement uses TRBV30 and TRBJ2-2; D is ambiguous. Germline loops: CDR1 GTSNPN, CDR2 SVGIG (reference sequence). Between the trimmed V and J ends, which lost 3 bases and 6 bases, there was a span of 11 bases. CDR3 size: 13 residues. CDR3 DNA sequence: TGTGCCTGGAGCTCCGGATGGGCCGGGGAGCTGTTTTTT. It translates to CAWSSGWAGELFF.

The rearrangement uses TRBV29-1 and TRBJ2-7; D is possibly TRBD1 (5 bases). V was shortened by 5 bases and J by 2 bases, with 16 bases between the two germline ends. The CDR3 extends over 14 amino acids. Looked up from germline, CDR1 is SQVTM and CDR2 is ANQGSEA. CDR3: CSVRAQGSTYEQYF. CDR3 DNA sequence: TGCAGCGTTAGGGCGCAGGGTTCGACCTACGAGCAGTACTTC.

The rearrangement joins TRBV7-9 to TRBJ1-2; a weak D match, TRBD1 (5 bases). The germline gives CDR1 SEHNR, CDR2 FQNEAQ (reference sequence). The CDR3 covers 14 residues. Deletions cut 5 bases from V and 8 bases from J, with 18 bases between. CDR3 in amino acids: CASSTQTENYGYTF. In nucleotides, the CDR3 is TGTGCCAGCAGCACCCAGACAGAGAATTACGGCTACACCTTC.

V is TRBV27 and J is TRBJ2-2, with 14 bases fitting TRBD2. Germline CDR1 MNHEY, CDR2 SMNVEV (reference sequence). The CDR3 loop spans 17 amino acids. The V gene end was trimmed by 3 bases and the J gene end by 0 bases; junction bases not matched to a gene: 0. The CDR3 region is CASSLGLAGANTGELFF. In DNA form, the CDR3 reads TGTGCCAGCAGTTTGGGACTAGCGGGGGCGAACACCGGGGAGCTGTTTTTT.

The gene calls are TRBV9 and TRBJ1-2, with D unresolved. Deletions cut 4 bases from V and 9 bases from J, with 16 bases between. Germline CDR1 is SGDLS and CDR2 is YYNGEE. This CDR3 is built from 13 residues. In DNA, the CDR3 is TGTGCCAGCAGCCCCACGGCGGTATTTAGCTACACCTTC. Residues: CASSPTAVFSYTF.

The chain recombines TRBV7-6 with TRBJ1-2; D remains unclear. Germline V gives CDR1 SGHVS, CDR2 FNYEAQ. The CDR3 runs to 13 residues. V was trimmed by 1 base and J by 3 bases, leaving 6 bases between them. CDR3: CASSLGGDYGYTF. CDR3 sequence (DNA): TGTGCCAGCAGCTTAGGGGGAGACTATGGCTACACCTTC.

The chain has TRBV19 and TRBJ2-3; D is perhaps TRBD2 (6 bases). Trimming removed 10 bases from V and 0 bases from J, with 11 bases in between. The CDR3 sequence is 13 residues long. Germline lookup yields CDR1 LNHDA and CDR2 SQIVND (reference sequence). The CDR3 DNA is TGTGCCACTGCGGGACGAAGCACAGATACGCAGTATTTT. Its translation is CATAGRSTDTQYF. The complete variable domain, with remaining parts taken from reference TRBV19 and TRBJ2-3, reads DGGITQSPKYLFRKEGQNVTLSCEQNLNHDAMYWYRQDPGQGLRLIYYSQIVNDFQKGDIAEGYSVSREKKESFPLTVTSAQKNPTAFYLCATAGRSTDTQYFGPGTRLTVL.

The rearrangement links TRBV30 to TRBJ2-1, with a weak D call TRBD1 (6 bases). The CDR3 runs to 18 residues. V was pared by 4 bases and J by 4 bases, with 26 bases between. CDR1 GTSNPN and CDR2 SVGIG come from the germline V gene (reference sequence). The CDR3 region is CAWMSDESTGPLYNEQFF. The DNA for the CDR3 is TGTGCCTGGATGTCTGATGAGTCCACAGGGCCACTTTACAATGAGCAGTTCTTC.

This rearrangement joins TRBV28 to TRBJ1-4; possibly TRBD1 for D (5 bases). The germline gives CDR1 MDHEN, CDR2 SYDVKM. Between the trimmed V and J ends, which lost 3 bases and 4 bases, there was a span of 9 bases. The CDR3 has 14 residues. The CDR3 loop is CASSFGGINEKLFF. The CDR3, as DNA: TGTGCCAGCAGTTTTGGGGGGATTAATGAAAAACTGTTTTTT. The whole variable domain, filled in from reference TRBV28 and TRBJ1-4, reads DVKVTQSSRYLVKRTGEKVFLECVQDMDHENMFWYRQDPGLGLRLIYFSYDVKMKEKGDIPEGYSVSREKKERFSLILESASTNQTSMYLCASSFGGINEKLFFGSGTQLSVL.

This clone was found once. The chain couples TRBV7-9 to TRBJ2-5; D might be TRBD2 (6 bases). Deletions cut 2 bases from V and 5 bases from J, with 12 bases between. CDR1 and CDR2 from the germline V gene are SEHNR and FQNEAQ (reference sequence). This CDR3 contains 14 residues. The CDR3 protein is CASSLRSGSETQYF. The CDR3 DNA sequence: TGTGCCAGCAGCTTAAGATCCGGGAGTGAGACCCAGTACTTC.

The rearrangement links TRBV11-2 to TRBJ2-5; TRBD1 aligns across 12 bases. V shed 5 bases, J shed 6 bases, and the junction held 10 bases outside the gene matches. Germline V gene sequence: CDR1 SGHAT, CDR2 FQNNGV. The CDR3 runs to 16 residues. CDR3 loop: CASSTLRDRGRKTQYF. CDR3 nucleotide sequence: TGTGCCAGCAGCACGCTCCGGGACAGGGGGCGTAAGACCCAGTACTTC.

This rearrangement joins TRBV2 to TRBJ2-3; TRBD1 or TRBD2 may be the D gene (6 bases each). This CDR3 has 15 residues. In germline, CDR1 is SNHLY, CDR2 FYNNEI. Trimming pared 4 bases from V and 6 bases from J, leaving 17 bases between. CDR3 sequence (DNA): TGTGCCAGCAGTGCGTTTGGGGGGCCTGGGGATACGCAGTATTTT. Translation gives CASSAFGGPGDTQYF.

This clone was counted a single time. The sample carries other DNA sequences with the same CDR3. The rearrangement links TRBV5-6 to TRBJ2-5; TRBD2 matches at 8 bases. The CDR3 sequence is 13 residues long. CDR1 and CDR2 (germline): SGHDT, YYEEEE. With V trimmed by 4 bases and J by 7 bases, 6 bases remained unmatched. In DNA form, the CDR3 reads TGTGCCAGCAGCCTGGCCGGGAGGGCGACCCAGTACTTC. It translates to CASSLAGRATQYF.

The CDR3 here is CASSLASLSYEQYF. The CDR3 DNA is TGTGCCAGCAGCTTAGCCAGTTTGTCCTACGAGCAGTACTTC. This rearrangement joins TRBV11-1 to TRBJ2-7; D is unresolved. The germline CDR1 and CDR2 sequences are SGHAT and FQDESV (reference sequence). V was cut by 0 bases and J by 1 base, with 7 bases left in between. This CDR3 has 14 amino acids.

The chain carries TRBV12-5 and TRBJ2-1, with 12 positions matching TRBD2. The CDR3 length is 15 residues. Germline assignment: CDR1 LGHNT and CDR2 FRNRAP. Losses at the gene ends were 3 bases for V and 6 bases for J; bases not matched to a gene: 3. The CDR3 here is CASGFGLAGRNEQFF. As DNA, the CDR3 is TGTGCTAGTGGTTTTGGACTAGCGGGACGCAATGAGCAGTTCTTC.

The chain links TRBV6-1 to TRBJ1-2; possibly TRBD1 for D (5 bases). V was cut by 8 bases and J by 3 bases, with 13 bases left in between. Germline loops: CDR1 MNHNS, CDR2 SASEGT. The CDR3 consists of 13 residues. The CDR3, as DNA: TGTGCCAGCGGAGGGGAAGTGCACTATGGCTACACCTTC. Its protein product is CASGGEVHYGYTF.

The V gene is TRBV5-6, the J gene TRBJ1-2; D is perhaps TRBD1 (6 bases). Germline loops: CDR1 SGHDT, CDR2 YYEEEE. The CDR3 has 14 residues. V was pared by 4 bases and J by 2 bases, with 12 bases between. The CDR3, as DNA: TGTGCCAGCAGCGGGGACATGGAAAACTATGGCTACACCTTC. Translating it yields CASSGDMENYGYTF.

The genes are TRBV18 and TRBJ1-4, with D unclear. Germline V gene lookup returns CDR1 KGHSH and CDR2 LQKENI. V was shortened by 3 bases and J by 0 bases, with 11 bases between the two germline ends. The CDR3 is 16 amino acids. DNA of the CDR3: TGTGCCAGCTCACCCTACGAACAGACAACTAATGAAAAACTGTTTTTT. Its protein is CASSPYEQTTNEKLFF.

This chain joins TRBV7-9 and TRBJ2-5; TRBD2 agrees at 14 bases. Germline values: CDR1 SEHNR, CDR2 FQNEAQ (reference sequence). The V and J ends lost 5 bases and 9 bases, in that order; junction bases with no gene match: 14. The CDR3 is 17 residues long. DNA of the CDR3: TGTGCCAGCAGCCCTATGGGACTAGCGGGGGCCGGTGTAGCCCAGTACTTC. Protein product: CASSPMGLAGAGVAQYF. The whole variable domain, filled in from reference TRBV7-9 and TRBJ2-5, reads DTGVSQNPRHKITKRGQNVTFRCDPISEHNRLYWYRQTLGQGPEFLTYFQNEAQLEKSRLLSDRFSAERPKGSFSTLEIQRTEQGDSAMYLCASSPMGLAGAGVAQYFGPGTRLLVL.

The chain links TRBV5-8 to TRBJ2-1; 9 bases align to TRBD1. The trim removed 4 bases at V and 2 bases at J, leaving 4 bases unmatched. The CDR3 has 15 amino acids. The germline V gene encodes CDR1 SGHTS and CDR2 YDEGEE. Here the CDR3 reads CASSQGQGTYNEQFF. As DNA, the CDR3 is TGTGCCAGCAGCCAGGGACAGGGAACCTACAATGAGCAGTTCTTC.

The rearrangement uses TRBV12-5 and TRBJ2-1; TRBD2 is a possible D gene (6 bases). Trimming removed 1 base at V and 6 bases at J, with 10 bases between. CDR1 and CDR2 from the germline V gene are LGHNT and FRNRAP. This CDR3 spans 14 amino acids. The CDR3: CASGLGGRGNEQFF. The CDR3 coding sequence is TGTGCTAGTGGTTTGGGAGGGCGGGGCAATGAGCAGTTCTTC.

V and J are TRBV6-5 and TRBJ2-5; D ambiguous. V lost 10 bases and J 3 bases, leaving 21 bases between the germline ends. The CDR3 runs to 15 residues. Germline values: CDR1 MNHEY, CDR2 SVGAGI. The CDR3 nucleotides read TGTGCCACTCGGGTGGGGATCATTTCAAAAGAGACCCAGTACTTC. Translated, it gives CATRVGIISKETQYF.

The V gene is TRBV2, the J gene TRBJ2-1, with TRBD2 identical over 12 bases. In germline, CDR1 is SNHLY, CDR2 FYNNEI. The CDR3 consists of 15 residues. Germline trimming cut 6 bases from V and 2 bases from J; bases unmatched to any gene: 2. The CDR3 sequence: CASRGLAGTYNEQFF. The CDR3 DNA reads as TGTGCCAGCAGAGGACTAGCGGGGACCTACAATGAGCAGTTCTTC.

The chain carries TRBV15 and TRBJ1-5, with TRBD1 matching over 8 bases. Germline V CDR1 and CDR2: LNHNV, YYDKDF (reference sequence). The V segment lost 0 bases and the J segment 5 bases; nucleotides outside the gene matches: 9. This CDR3 region has 17 residues. The CDR3 loop is CATSRDLGQGAYQPQHF. CDR3 nucleotides: TGTGCCACCAGCAGAGATTTAGGCCAGGGGGCTTATCAGCCCCAGCATTTT.

The chain couples TRBV18 to TRBJ2-1; TRBD2 might be the D (6 bases). Germline-derived CDR1 and CDR2 are KGHSH and LQKENI. The V end lost 6 bases, the J end lost 8 bases, and 20 bases lay between the germline ends. CDR3 length: 15 residues. CDR3 residues: CASSQNGLEGDEQFF. CDR3 nucleotide sequence: TGTGCCAGCTCGCAAAACGGGTTGGAGGGCGATGAGCAGTTCTTC.